This T cell receptor (beta chain) was retrieved from a study of blood T cells in healthy people across ages (dated by TCRdb to 2015 to 2017). Looking at the study overall: In model experiments, template switching captured roughly one uniquely barcoded TCR beta cDNA molecule for every two T cells. To track age-related changes in TCR beta repertoire diversity, the study relied on deep sequencing normalized with unique cDNA molecular identifiers. The donors were divided into four age groups: young (average 16 years), middle-aged (roughly 40), aged (approximately 62) and long-lived (82). For two donors (one aged 18 to 30 and one aged 80 or older), the study analyzed two additional independent replicas of 1 million unique cDNA reads from the same blood draw. Here is what the overall study found, with its caveats: Conclusive comparison of naive and antigen-experienced compartments was prevented by the profiling of bulk unsorted PBMCs. As age increased, observed TCR beta diversity per million T cells dropped in a roughly linear way, and a significant reduction was already evident by age about 36. A strong correlation was found between observed TCR beta diversity and the percentage of naive T cells measured by flow cytometry. Because donor CMV infection status was unknown, age-related changes in expanded clonotypes were potentially confounded. The long-lived group showed more naive CD4+ T cells, fewer expanded clones and increased TCR diversity than the aged group, suggesting age selection. Estimates of total diversity based on one million sequenced T cells were considered lower bounds and underestimates.

V is shortened by 4 bases, J by 6 bases, and the region joining them spans 16 bases. The CDR3 runs 14 amino acids, cysteine and phenylalanine included. CDR3 DNA is the only sequence kept; it has 42 bases, read in frame from the first base. From a lookup of the germline V gene, CDR1 and CDR2 are SGHRS and YFSETQ. Details on this clonotype: Its cognate antigen has yet to be identified. Within one base of it there is no much larger clone, and no base qualities were kept.

The approximately 41 donors, aged 6 to 90 years, were systemically healthy Caucasian individuals from Russia. About 10 milliliters of peripheral blood were collected from each donor into EDTA-treated Vacutainer tubes. Ficoll-Paque density-gradient centrifugation was used to isolate PBMCs, with at least 6 million per sample. Trizol reagent was used to extract total RNA from the PBMCs, yielding at least 5 micrograms per sample. The percentages of naive CD45RAhigh/CD27high T cells were determined by flow cytometry on a PBMC aliquot from every donor. Libraries were built with 5' RACE. The reads were generated on an Illumina HiSeq 2500. A second PCR of about 6 to 12 cycles was performed with a sample-barcoded 5' primer and a J-beta primer mix. A template-switch 5' adaptor carrying 12 random nucleotides introduced a unique molecular identifier onto each TCR beta cDNA molecule. Each sample yielded at least 3 million CDR3-containing paired-end reads. First-strand cDNA was synthesized from all RNA with the Mint cDNA synthesis kit, primed by a TRBC-specific oligonucleotide. Following uracil-DNA glycosylase treatment, all cDNA underwent a first 18-cycle PCR with the universal primers M1SS and BC2_uni_R. In the original analysis: Normalization of each sample was performed by random selection of 1 million high-quality reads, each carrying a distinct molecular identifier. Instead of being binned into consensus sequences, reads that shared molecular identifiers were thrown out. MiTCR, run with a Q25 quality threshold and the strictest error-elimination algorithm, handled CDR3 identification, clonotype clustering and error correction. A nonparametric unseen species model with Euler transformation was used to estimate lower-bound total TCR beta diversity. The public reads were reanalyzed by TCRdb: fastp trimming at Q25, MiXCR alignment, in-frame beta chains only. Rows with a matching CDR3 protein are joined into one entry that keeps the most common DNA and genes. TCRdb, rather than the study authors, made the V and J calls. This sample comprises 800,000 to 950,000 distinct CDR3 sequences, 29% of them detected only once. The ten largest clonotypes hold roughly 10% of the sample.

These data also featured in a second study, about T cells of mothers and their children. As noted in the second study: The donors were nine systemically healthy Caucasian individuals, made up of three mothers and their six children. cDNA synthesis used all of the extracted RNA, with around 1.4 ug of RNA in each 15 ul reaction. In the second PCR, the M1S primer introduced both the sample barcodes and 2-4 random nucleotides. Over 10 million TCR beta CDR3 reads came from each mother, compared with about 3.2 million reads from each child. In both related and unrelated pairs, thymic selection shapes the output of TCR recombination in a similar way, with inherited differences having only a minor effect. Normalized repertoire overlap was always slightly but never significantly higher in related than unrelated mother-child pairs. With a sensitivity of about 100 clones per million clonotypes, no persistent microchimeric T cell clones were detected. Deep NGS was used in the study to compare the TCR beta repertoires of mothers and children and to look for features that separate related mother-child pairs from unrelated individuals. Mothers averaged roughly 40 +/- 4 years of age and children averaged roughly 11 +/- 4 years. After adapters were ligated using NEBNext reagents, the libraries underwent 100+100 nt paired-end sequencing on an Illumina HiSeq 2000. To prevent cross-contamination, the mother and child libraries were prepared a month apart and were sequenced in separate runs. For each donor, somewhere between roughly 450,000 and 2,000,000 distinct TCR beta clonotypes were identified. Naive TCR beta clonotypes were estimated from low-frequency clonotypes matched to each donor's FACS-determined naive share, without sorting.

The chain is assembled from TRBV5-1 and TRBJ1-2, with no confident D gene call. The origin of this receptor is a middle-aged woman in good health. Sequenced material: blood. The encoded CDR3 is CASSVGEGIDGYTF. DNA sequence: TGCGCCAGCAGCGTGGGTGAAGGGATAGATGGCTACACCTTC.